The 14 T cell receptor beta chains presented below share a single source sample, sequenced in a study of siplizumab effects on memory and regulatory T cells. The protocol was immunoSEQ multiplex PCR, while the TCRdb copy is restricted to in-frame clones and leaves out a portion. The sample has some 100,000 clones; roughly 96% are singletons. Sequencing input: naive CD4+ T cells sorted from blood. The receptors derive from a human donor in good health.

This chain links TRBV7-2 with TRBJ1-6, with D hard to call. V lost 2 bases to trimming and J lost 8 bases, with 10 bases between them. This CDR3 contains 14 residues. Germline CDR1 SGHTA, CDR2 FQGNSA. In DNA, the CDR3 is TGTGCCAGCAGCTTACAAATATCCGATTCACCCCTCCACTTT. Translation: CASSLQISDSPLHF.

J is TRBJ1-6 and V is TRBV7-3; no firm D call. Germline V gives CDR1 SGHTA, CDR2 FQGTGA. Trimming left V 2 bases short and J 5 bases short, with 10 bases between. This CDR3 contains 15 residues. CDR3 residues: CASSLLGRDNSPLHF. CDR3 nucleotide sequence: TGTGCCAGCAGCTTATTAGGCCGAGATAATTCACCCCTCCACTTT.

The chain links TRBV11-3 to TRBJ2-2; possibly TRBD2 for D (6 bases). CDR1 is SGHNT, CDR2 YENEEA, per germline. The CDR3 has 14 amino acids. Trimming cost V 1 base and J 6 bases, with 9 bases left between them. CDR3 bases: TGTGCCAGCAGCTTAGGGGGGGAGCCCGGGGAGCTGTTTTTT. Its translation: CASSLGGEPGELFF.

CDR3 region: CAWSSGQGGGYTF. The DNA of the CDR3 is TGTGCCTGGAGTAGCGGACAGGGGGGCGGCTACACCTTC. The V call is TRBV30, the J call TRBJ1-2; TRBD1 aligns across 10 bases. V lost 2 bases and J lost 8; bases outside the gene matches: 5. The CDR3 has 13 amino acids. Per the germline V gene, CDR1 is GTSNPN and CDR2 is SVGIG (reference sequence).

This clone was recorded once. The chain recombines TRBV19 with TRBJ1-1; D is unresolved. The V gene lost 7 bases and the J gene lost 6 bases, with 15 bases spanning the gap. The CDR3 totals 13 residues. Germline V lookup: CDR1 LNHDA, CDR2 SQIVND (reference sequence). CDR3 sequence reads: CASTRGREAEAFF. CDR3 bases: TGTGCCAGTACTAGAGGTAGGGAAGCTGAAGCTTTCTTT.

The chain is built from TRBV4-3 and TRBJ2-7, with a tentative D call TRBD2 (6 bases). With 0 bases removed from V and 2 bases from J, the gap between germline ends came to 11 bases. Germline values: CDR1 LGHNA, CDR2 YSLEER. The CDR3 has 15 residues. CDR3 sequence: CASSQDAGRTYEQYF. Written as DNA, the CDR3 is TGCGCCAGCAGCCAAGATGCGGGGCGGACCTACGAGCAGTACTTC.

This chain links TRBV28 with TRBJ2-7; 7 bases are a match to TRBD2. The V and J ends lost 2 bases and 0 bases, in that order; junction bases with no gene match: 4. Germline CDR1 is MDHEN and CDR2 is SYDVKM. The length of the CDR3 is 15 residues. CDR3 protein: CASSLQRGDSYEQYF. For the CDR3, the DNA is TGTGCCAGCAGTTTACAGCGGGGCGACTCCTACGAGCAGTACTTC.

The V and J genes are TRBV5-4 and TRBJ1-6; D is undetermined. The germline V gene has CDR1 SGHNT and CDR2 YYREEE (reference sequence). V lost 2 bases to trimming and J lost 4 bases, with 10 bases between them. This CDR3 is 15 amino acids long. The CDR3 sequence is CASSFLGPYNSPLHF. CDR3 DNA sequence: TGTGCCAGCAGCTTCCTCGGACCATATAATTCACCCCTCCACTTT.

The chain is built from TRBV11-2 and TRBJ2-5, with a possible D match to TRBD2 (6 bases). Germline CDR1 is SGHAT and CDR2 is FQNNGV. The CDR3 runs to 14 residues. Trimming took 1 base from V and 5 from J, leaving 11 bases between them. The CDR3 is CASSLVAVGETQYF. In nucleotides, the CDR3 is TGTGCCAGCAGCTTAGTAGCGGTAGGGGAGACCCAGTACTTC.

CDR3 protein: CASSLASGHSGYTF. CDR3 nucleotides: TGTGCCAGCAGCTTAGCGAGTGGGCATTCCGGCTACACCTTC. J is TRBJ1-2 and V is TRBV7-2; D remains ambiguous. Germline CDR1 reads SGHTA; CDR2 reads FQGNSA. The V gene lost 0 bases and the J gene lost 8 bases, with 13 bases spanning the gap. This CDR3 contains 14 residues.

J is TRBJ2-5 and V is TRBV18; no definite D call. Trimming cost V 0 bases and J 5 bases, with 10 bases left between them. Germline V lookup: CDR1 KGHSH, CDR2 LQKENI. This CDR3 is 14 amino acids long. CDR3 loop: CASSPPLGRETQYF. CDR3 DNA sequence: TGTGCCAGCTCACCACCCTTAGGGCGGGAGACCCAGTACTTC. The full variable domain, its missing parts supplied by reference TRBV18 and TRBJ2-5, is NAGVMQNPRHLVRRRGQEARLRCSPMKGHSHVYWYRQLPEEGLKFMVYLQKENIIDESGMPKERFSAEFPKEGPSILRIQQVVRGDSAAYFCASSPPLGRETQYFGPGTRLLVL.

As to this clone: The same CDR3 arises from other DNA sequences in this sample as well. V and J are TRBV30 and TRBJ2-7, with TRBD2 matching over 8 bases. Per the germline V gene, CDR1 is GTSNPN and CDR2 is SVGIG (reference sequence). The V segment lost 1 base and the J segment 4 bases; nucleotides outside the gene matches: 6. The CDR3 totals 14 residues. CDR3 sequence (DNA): TGTGCCTGGAGTGCCAGCGGGGGCTCTTACGAGCAGTACTTC. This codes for CAWSASGGSYEQYF. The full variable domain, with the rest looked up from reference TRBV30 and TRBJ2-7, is SQTIHQWPATLVQPVGSPLSLECTVEGTSNPNLYWYRQAAGRGLQLLFYSVGIGQISSEVPQNLSASRPQDRQFILSSKKLLLSDSGFYLCAWSASGGSYEQYFGPGTRLTVT.

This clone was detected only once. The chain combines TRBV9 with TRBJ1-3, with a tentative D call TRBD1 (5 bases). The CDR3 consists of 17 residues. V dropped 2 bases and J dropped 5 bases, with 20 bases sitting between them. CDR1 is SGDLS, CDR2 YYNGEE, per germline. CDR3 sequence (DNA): TGTGCCAGCAGCGTGACCTCAGGGAAGGAAAGCCGAAACACCATATATTTT. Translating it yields CASSVTSGKESRNTIYF.

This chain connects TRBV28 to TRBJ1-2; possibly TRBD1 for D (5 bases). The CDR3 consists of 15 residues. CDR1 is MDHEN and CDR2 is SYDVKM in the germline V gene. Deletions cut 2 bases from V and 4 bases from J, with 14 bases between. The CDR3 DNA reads TGTGCCAGCAGTTTAAATTCAGGGCCCGTCTATGGCTACACCTTC. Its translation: CASSLNSGPVYGYTF.